This T cell receptor (beta chain) was sequenced in a study of pediatric ulcerative colitis. A few counts support this clone. No antigen is known for it. Samples were sequenced at Survey level, maximum 500,000 reads. Sequencing used immunoSEQ multiplex PCR; TCRdb keeps in-frame clones, though not all of them. The sample has tens of thousands of clones, 80% to 90% seen once. Germline values: CDR1 SEHNR, CDR2 FQNEAQ (reference sequence). The CDR3 has 12 residues. V was pared by 5 bases and J by 8 bases, with 12 bases between. Study findings and constraints: No controls had the two rectal clonotypes shared by ulcerative colitis patients. Compared with controls, ulcerative colitis showed greater blood-rectum clone sharing.

J is TRBJ1-2 and V is TRBV7-9, with D unresolved. The sequence came from a boy younger than 18 who was a control in a study of pediatric ulcerative colitis. Sequencing was carried out using blood. The CDR3 sequence: CASSPHPGGYTF. CDR3 nucleotide sequence: TGTGCCAGCAGCCCCCACCCCGGAGGCTACACCTTC.